These 5 T cell receptor beta chains came from one sample sequenced in a study of blood T cells in healthy people across ages. Through a sample-barcoded 5' primer and a J-beta primer mix, a second PCR was run for about 7 to 12 cycles. A single record per CDR3 protein comes from TCRdb applying MiXCR to the 5' RACE reads. The sample lists roughly 800,000 distinct CDR3 sequences; 58% were seen once. Sample: blood. The receptors originated from a man under 40 in good health.

V gene TRBV6-1 combines with J gene TRBJ1-2; 8 nucleotides align to TRBD1. Germline lookup yields CDR1 MNHNS and CDR2 SASEGT. This CDR3 region has 15 residues. V lost 3 bases, J lost 3 bases, and 6 bases stayed unmatched. CDR3 region: CASSDGGQGYYGYTF. CDR3 nucleotides: TGTGCCAGCAGTGATGGTGGACAGGGCTACTATGGCTACACCTTC.

The chain has TRBV7-2 and TRBJ2-3; the D gene is possibly TRBD1 (6 bases). The germline V gene encodes CDR1 SGHTA and CDR2 FQGNSA. This CDR3 has 15 amino acids. The V end was cut by 2 bases, the J end by 1 base, with 10 bases between. DNA for the CDR3: TGTGCCAGCAGCTTAATACAGGGTCGCACAGATACGCAGTATTTT. Translated: CASSLIQGRTDTQYF. Based on the CDR3 plus reference TRBV7-2 and TRBJ2-3, the full variable domain is GAGVSQSPSNKVTEKGKDVELRCDPISGHTALYWYRQSLGQGLEFLIYFQGNSAPDKSGLPSDRFSAERTGGSVSTLTIQRTQQEDSAVYLCASSLIQGRTDTQYFGPGTRLTVL.

J is TRBJ2-3 and V is TRBV20-1; possibly TRBD1 for D (6 bases). Germline V CDR1 and CDR2: DFQATT, SNEGSKA (reference sequence). Trimming removed 3 bases at V and 0 bases at J, with 10 bases between. This CDR3 has 14 residues. The CDR3 DNA reads TGCAGTGCTAGTAACACAGGGAGCACAGATACGCAGTATTTT. It translates to CSASNTGSTDTQYF.

The chain is built from TRBV6-1 and TRBJ2-2, with D hard to call. With 7 bases removed from V and 0 bases from J, the gap between germline ends came to 9 bases. This CDR3 is built from 14 residues. Germline V lookup: CDR1 MNHNS, CDR2 SASEGT. In DNA form, the CDR3 reads TGTGCCAGCAACGAGATGGCGAACACCGGGGAGCTGTTTTTT. This sequence encodes CASNEMANTGELFF.

The rearrangement uses TRBV27 and TRBJ2-3; TRBD2 is a possible D gene (5 bases). The CDR3 has 17 residues. Trimming pared 5 bases from V and 5 bases from J, leaving 23 bases between. Germline V CDR1 and CDR2: MNHEY, SMNVEV (reference sequence). This CDR3 is CASSHRGLVGSGDTQYF. DNA for the CDR3: TGTGCCAGCAGTCACCGCGGGCTAGTGGGGTCGGGAGATACGCAGTATTTT.